The T cell receptor (beta chain) described here comes from a study of OX40 agonist ivuxolimab in advanced cancers. Background on the study: Participants, 82.7% male, averaged around 64 years of age, ranging from roughly 23 to 80.

Generated by immunoSEQ multiplex PCR, the TCRdb table keeps only in-frame clones and is missing some. Among under 90,000 clones, approximately 90% were seen once, and the ten largest hold about 0.9%. Patients had blood sampled at baseline and again on cycle 4 day 1 and cycle 7 day 1. Study outcomes and limitations: CD4+ T cells averaged fewer expanded clones than CD8+ T cells. At 0.1 to 3.0 mg/kg, CD4+ and CD8+ blood T cells expanded clonally by week 6.

This CDR3 contains 15 residues. A word on this clone: The antigen remains unidentified.

This chain uses TRBV7-5 with TRBJ1-1; the table gives TRBD1 as D, unverified against the DNA. TRBV7-5 is an annotated pseudogene. This TCR was sampled from an adult with an advanced solid tumor such as melanoma, head and neck, liver or kidney cancer. The sample in question was CD4+ or CD8+ T cells sorted from blood, obtained in a trial of the OX40 agonist ivuxolimab. The CDR3 DNA follows: TGTGTCAGAAGCTTAGACTACAGGGGGAACACTGAAGCTTTCTTT. This translates into CVRSLDYRGNTEAFF.